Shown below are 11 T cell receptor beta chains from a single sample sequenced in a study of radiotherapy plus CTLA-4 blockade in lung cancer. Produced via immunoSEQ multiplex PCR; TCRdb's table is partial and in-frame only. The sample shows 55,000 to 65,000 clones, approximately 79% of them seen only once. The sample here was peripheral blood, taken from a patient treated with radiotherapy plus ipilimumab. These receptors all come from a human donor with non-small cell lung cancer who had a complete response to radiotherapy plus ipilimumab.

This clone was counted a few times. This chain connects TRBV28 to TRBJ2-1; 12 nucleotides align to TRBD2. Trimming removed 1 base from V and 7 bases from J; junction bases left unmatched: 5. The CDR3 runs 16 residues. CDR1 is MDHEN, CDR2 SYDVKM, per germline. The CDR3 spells CASSLSGLAGPNEQFF. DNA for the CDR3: TGTGCCAGCAGTTTATCAGGACTAGCGGGACCGAATGAGCAGTTCTTC.

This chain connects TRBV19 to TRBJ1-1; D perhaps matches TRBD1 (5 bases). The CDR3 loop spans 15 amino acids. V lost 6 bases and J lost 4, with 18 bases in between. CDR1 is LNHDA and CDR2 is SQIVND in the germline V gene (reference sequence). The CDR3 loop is CASRPQGRSVTEAFF. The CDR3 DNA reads TGTGCCAGTAGACCCCAGGGCAGGTCCGTCACTGAAGCTTTCTTT. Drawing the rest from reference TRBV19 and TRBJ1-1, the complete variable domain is DGGITQSPKYLFRKEGQNVTLSCEQNLNHDAMYWYRQDPGQGLRLIYYSQIVNDFQKGDIAEGYSVSREKKESFPLTVTSAQKNPTAFYLCASRPQGRSVTEAFFGQGTRLTVV.

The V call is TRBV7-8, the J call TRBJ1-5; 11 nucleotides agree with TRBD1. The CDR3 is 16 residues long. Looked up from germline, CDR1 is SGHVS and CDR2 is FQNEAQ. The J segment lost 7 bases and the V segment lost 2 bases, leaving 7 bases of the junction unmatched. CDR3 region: CASSLNRGTGGQPQHF. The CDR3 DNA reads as TGTGCCAGCAGCTTAAATAGAGGGACAGGGGGGCAGCCCCAGCATTTT.

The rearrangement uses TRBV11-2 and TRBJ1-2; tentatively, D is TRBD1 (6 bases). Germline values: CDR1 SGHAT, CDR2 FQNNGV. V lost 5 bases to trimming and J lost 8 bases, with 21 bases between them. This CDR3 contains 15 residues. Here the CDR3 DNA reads TGTGCCAGCAGCCTACGGGACACCATTACTGAAGGCTACACCTTC. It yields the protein CASSLRDTITEGYTF.

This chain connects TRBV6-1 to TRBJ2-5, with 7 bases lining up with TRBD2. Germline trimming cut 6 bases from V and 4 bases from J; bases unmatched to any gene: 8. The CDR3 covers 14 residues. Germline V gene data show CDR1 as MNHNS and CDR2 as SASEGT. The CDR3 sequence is CASSWRGIRETQYF. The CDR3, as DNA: TGTGCCAGCAGCTGGCGGGGGATTCGAGAGACCCAGTACTTC.

DNA for the CDR3: TGTGCCAGCAGCCTTCTAGACTCTGGGGCCAACGTCCTGACTTTC. It is translated as CASSLLDSGANVLTF. The chain employs TRBV5-4 and TRBJ2-6; D call uncertain. Germline lookup yields CDR1 SGHNT and CDR2 YYREEE (reference sequence). This CDR3 spans 15 amino acids. V dropped 4 bases and J dropped 0 bases, with 8 bases sitting between them.

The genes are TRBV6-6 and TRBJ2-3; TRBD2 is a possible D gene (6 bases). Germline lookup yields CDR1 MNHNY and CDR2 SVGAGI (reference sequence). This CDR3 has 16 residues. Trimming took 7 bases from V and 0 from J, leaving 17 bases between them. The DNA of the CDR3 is TGTGCCAGCACCCGTGGGGGGTATACAAGCACAGATACGCAGTATTTT. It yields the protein CASTRGGYTSTDTQYF.

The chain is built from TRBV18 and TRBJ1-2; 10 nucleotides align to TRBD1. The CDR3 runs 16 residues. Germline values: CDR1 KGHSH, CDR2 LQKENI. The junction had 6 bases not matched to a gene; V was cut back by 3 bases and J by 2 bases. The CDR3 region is CASSPRQGARNYGYTF. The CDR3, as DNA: TGTGCCAGCTCACCCCGACAGGGGGCGCGAAACTATGGCTACACCTTC.

The CDR3, as DNA: TGTGCCAGCGGCGTGTGGACAGGGATTAAAGATGAGCAGTTCTTC. Translating it yields CASGVWTGIKDEQFF. This sequence joins TRBV2 and TRBJ2-1, with 8 bases that match TRBD1. In germline, CDR1 is SNHLY, CDR2 FYNNEI. The V and J ends lost 8 bases and 8 bases, in that order; junction bases with no gene match: 14. The CDR3 is 15 residues long.

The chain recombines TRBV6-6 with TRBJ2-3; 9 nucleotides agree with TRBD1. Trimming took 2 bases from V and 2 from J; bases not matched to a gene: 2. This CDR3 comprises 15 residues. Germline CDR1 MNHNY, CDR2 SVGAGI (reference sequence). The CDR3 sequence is CASSYGDRVTDTQYF. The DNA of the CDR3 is TGTGCCAGCAGTTACGGGGACAGGGTCACAGATACGCAGTATTTT.

Here the CDR3 reads CASSFGGVSNQPQHF. The CDR3, as DNA: TGTGCCAGCAGTTTCGGGGGAGTCAGCAATCAGCCCCAGCATTTT. The chain couples TRBV27 to TRBJ1-5; tentatively, D is TRBD1 (5 bases). V gave up 3 bases and J gave up 1 base, with 10 bases separating them. CDR1 and CDR2 from the germline V gene are MNHEY and SMNVEV (reference sequence). This CDR3 spans 15 amino acids.